The present entry profiles one TCR beta chain with its context. The germline V gene encodes CDR1 MNHEY and CDR2 SVGAGI. The J segment lost 5 bases and the V segment lost 7 bases, leaving 5 bases of the junction unmatched. This CDR3 region has 13 residues. This sample was included in a study of blood T cell repertoires in COVID-19. Only in-frame clones appear in the TCRdb table, and some are missing; sequencing was by immunoSEQ multiplex PCR. The sample shows 200,000 to 300,000 clones, around 83% of them seen only once. The sample taken for sequencing was peripheral blood. The rearrangement uses TRBV6-5 and TRBJ2-5, with 9 bases matching TRBD2. This sequence was found in a woman of 80 years or more with acute or convalescent COVID-19. The CDR3 is CASIGTSGETQYF. Written as DNA, the CDR3 is TGTGCCAGCATAGGTACTAGCGGGGAGACCCAGTACTTC.